A selection of T cell receptor beta chains follows, all from one sample in a study of control samples from healthy donors and cancer patients. The assay was immunoSEQ multiplex PCR, and TCRdb's table has in-frame clones only and misses some. Counted here are 60,000 to 100,000 clones, 89% occurring once; the ten biggest clones make up more than 5.5%. The sequencing sample was made of blood. Source of these receptors: a man aged 50 to 60 in good health. Each CDR3 is given with its conserved first and last residue. A D gene is named only where the DNA matches it firmly. Only part of the rows carry a size: once, few, many, or a class if the clone is expanded.

TRBV19	-	TRBJ1-2	-	TGTGCCAGTAGTATAGATTCTACGCACGCAGACAGACTCTATGGCTACACCTTC	CASSIDSTHADRLYGYTF
TRBV19	-	TRBJ1-4	-	TGTGCCAGTAGTATAGACCGGGTTGCAACTAATGAAAAACTGTTTTTT	CASSIDRVATNEKLFF
TRBV18	-	TRBJ1-6	-	TGTGCCAGCTCACCCCAGGAGGCTTCACCCCTCCACTTT	CASSPQEASPLHF
TRBV2	TRBD1	TRBJ1-5	few	TGTGCCAGCAGGGACAGGGGCCCTTTTAGTGTTGAACATCAGCCCCAACATTTT	CASRDRGPFSVEHQPQHF
TRBV2	TRBD2	TRBJ2-1	-	TGTGCCAGCAGTCCCCGTGCGGGGGGGAACAATGAGCAGTTCTTC	CASSPRAGGNNEQFF
TRBV4-3	TRBD1	TRBJ1-2	-	TGCGCCAGCAGCCCGGGGGGGGGACAGCATAACTATGGCTACACCTTC	CASSPGGGQHNYGYTF
TRBV6-5	-	TRBJ1-1	-	TGTGCCAGCAGGAGGGGGGAGGGGGCTGAAGCTTTCTTT	CASRRGEGAEAFF
TRBV6-5	-	TRBJ2-7	-	-	CASRELFGQDYEQYF
TRBV18	-	TRBJ2-5	once	TGTGCCAGCTCACCAGAAGAAGAGACCCAGTACTTC	CASSPEEETQYF
TRBV7-7	TRBD2	TRBJ2-1	-	TGTGCTAGCAGCGTGGGACTAGCGGGGGCCTACAATGAGCAGTTCTTC	CASSVGLAGAYNEQFF
TRBV19	-	TRBJ1-1	-	TGTGCCAGTAACAAGGTAGGGGGGAACACTGAAGCTTTCTTT	CASNKVGGNTEAFF
TRBV2	TRBD1	TRBJ1-4	-	TGTGCCAGCAGTGGGACAGGGGGCCCCGAAAAACTGTTTTTT	CASSGTGGPEKLFF
TRBV15	-	TRBJ1-2	-	TGTGCCACCAGCAGAGATCGGTCAGTCAACTATGGCTACACCTTC	CATSRDRSVNYGYTF
TRBV19	TRBD1	TRBJ1-5	-	TGTGCCAGTAGTCGGCGGGGACAGGGATCAGATCAGCCCCAGCATTTT	CASSRRGQGSDQPQHF
TRBV30	-	TRBJ1-5	-	TGTGCCTGGAGTGTTGGGGGTAGCAATCAGCCCCAGCATTTT	CAWSVGGSNQPQHF
TRBV6-5	TRBD1	TRBJ1-1	-	TGTGCCAGCACCTTAGGTGGACAGGGTAGAACTGAAGCTTTCTTT	CASTLGGQGRTEAFF
TRBV3-1/TRBV3-2	TRBD2	TRBJ2-3	-	TGTGCCAGCAGCCCAATCCTAGGACTAGCGGGGGGCACAGATACGCAGTATTTT	CASSPILGLAGGTDTQYF
TRBV14	-	TRBJ2-5	once	TGTGCCAGCAGCCGCCTTGGGTGGGAGACCCAGTACTTC	CASSRLGWETQYF
TRBV24-1	-	TRBJ2-2	-	TGTGCCACCAGTGATCTGACGGGCACCGGGGAGCTGTTTTTT	CATSDLTGTGELFF
TRBV4-2	-	TRBJ2-7	-	TGTGCCAGCAGCCCCAAGATCGCAGGGGGGAGTTACGAGCAGTACTTC	CASSPKIAGGSYEQYF
TRBV6-5	-	TRBJ1-2	-	TGTGCCAGCAGGGTAGGGTTGGCCCTCCAGGGCTACACCTTC	CASRVGLALQGYTF
TRBV6-2/TRBV6-3	-	TRBJ2-7	-	TGTGCCAGCAGTTACTCAGGGGCCCCCCACGAGCAGTACTTC	CASSYSGAPHEQYF
TRBV6-5	TRBD1	TRBJ2-7	-	TGTGCCAGCAGTTTATACCCCGGGACAGGGTCCTACGAGCAGTACTTC	CASSLYPGTGSYEQYF
TRBV4-3	TRBD1	TRBJ2-1	-	TGCGCCAGCAGCCAAGATCTGGACAGGGTATACAATGAGCAGTTCTTC	CASSQDLDRVYNEQFF
TRBV2	TRBD1	TRBJ2-3	-	TGTGCCAGCAGTCGACAGGGGGGAACAGATACGCAGTATTTT	CASSRQGGTDTQYF
TRBV6-5	TRBD1	TRBJ1-5	-	TGTGCCAGCAGGCGACAGGGGAATGGCAATCAGCCCCAGCATTTT	CASRRQGNGNQPQHF
TRBV2	TRBD1	TRBJ1-5	-	TGTGCCAGCGGGGGCAGGGGGTACAATCAGCCCCAGCATTTT	CASGGRGYNQPQHF
TRBV21-1	-	TRBJ2-6	-	TGTGCCAGCAGCAAAGGGGGTAGGGGGGACGGCTCTGGGGCCAACGTCCTGACTTTC	CASSKGGRGDGSGANVLTF
TRBV19	-	TRBJ1-2	-	TGTGCCAGTACGAGGGGGACTAACTATGGCTACACCTTC	CASTRGTNYGYTF
TRBV18	TRBD1	TRBJ1-1	-	TGTGCCAGCTCACCGAGAACCGACAGGGCTGAAGCTTTCTTT	CASSPRTDRAEAFF
TRBV10-1	-	TRBJ2-5	-	TGCGCCAGCAGTGGCTCGGGGGGCGGTCACGAGACCCAGTACTTC	CASSGSGGGHETQYF
TRBV4-1	TRBD1	TRBJ1-1	few	TGCGCCAGCAGCCCCATGGACAGGGCGGAGACTGAAGCTTTCTTT	CASSPMDRAETEAFF
TRBV25-1	TRBD1	TRBJ1-1	-	TGTGCCAGCAGTAGACTGACAGGGGTGAACACTGAAGCTTTCTTT	CASSRLTGVNTEAFF
TRBV6-5	-	TRBJ1-3	-	TGTGCCAGCAGTCAACAGATTAGCTCTGGAAACACCATATATTTT	CASSQQISSGNTIYF
TRBV10-2	TRBD1	TRBJ2-6	-	TGCGCCAGCAGTGAGTCGACAGGGGGCCCCACAGGGGCCAACGTCCTGACTTTC	CASSESTGGPTGANVLTF
TRBV29-1	TRBD1	TRBJ2-5	-	TGCAGCGGGACGACAGGGCAAGAGACCCAGTACTTC	CSGTTGQETQYF
TRBV6-6	TRBD2	TRBJ2-1	-	TGTGCCGGGACTAGCGGTCCCTTTGCGGGGGATGAGCAGTTCTTC	CAGTSGPFAGDEQFF
TRBV3-1/TRBV3-2	TRBD1	TRBJ1-6	-	TGTGCCAGCAGCTCCCAGGGGGGCACCCCAAATTCACCCCTCCACTTT	CASSSQGGTPNSPLHF
TRBV5-1	-	TRBJ1-1	-	TGCGCCAGCAGCTACGATACGGCAGCTGAAGCTTTCTTT	CASSYDTAAEAFF
TRBV28	-	TRBJ2-2	-	TGTGCCACTAAAGGTGGGGGGCGCCGGACCGGGGAGCTGTTTTTT	CATKGGGRRTGELFF
TRBV2	-	TRBJ1-2	-	TGTGCCAGCAGTCAGGAATACGGCTACACCTTC	CASSQEYGYTF
TRBV18	-	TRBJ1-2	-	TGTGCCAGCTCACCGTCGGGACAAGACGGCTACACCTTC	CASSPSGQDGYTF
TRBV15	TRBD2	TRBJ2-5	-	TGTGCCACCAGCAGGGTTAGGACTAGCCGGGAGACCCAGTACTTC	CATSRVRTSRETQYF
TRBV14	TRBD1	TRBJ2-7	-	TGTGCCAGCAGCCGGGGATGGACAGGGGATCTCCACGAGCAGTACTTC	CASSRGWTGDLHEQYF
TRBV12-2	-	TRBJ1-3	once	-	CASRFGTGAGGNTIYF
TRBV25-1	-	TRBJ1-6	-	TGTGCCAGCAGTGGGGGGGGGCTTTGGTCACCCCTCCACTTT	CASSGGGLWSPLHF
TRBV27	TRBD1	TRBJ1-1	-	TGTGCCAGCAGTATACAGGGGGCTCTGAGAGGGAACACTGAAGCTTTCTTT	CASSIQGALRGNTEAFF
TRBV18	TRBD1	TRBJ1-2	-	TGTGCCAGCTCACCGCAGACCGGGACAGCTAACTATGGCTACACCTTC	CASSPQTGTANYGYTF
TRBV5-4	TRBD1	TRBJ2-3	-	TGTGCCAGCAGCTCGGCGGGACAGGGCACAGATACGCAGTATTTT	CASSSAGQGTDTQYF
TRBV2	-	TRBJ2-5	-	TGTGCCAGCAGCCCACAAGAGACCCAGTACTTC	CASSPQETQYF
TRBV10-3	-	TRBJ1-1	few	TGTGCCATCAGGAATTCTGGCGGGTACACTGAAGCTTTCTTT	CAIRNSGGYTEAFF
TRBV4-3	-	TRBJ2-7	-	TGCGCCAGCAGCCAGGGGTCCGGGGCAGCCTTCTACGAGCAGTACTTC	CASSQGSGAAFYEQYF
TRBV30	TRBD1	TRBJ2-1	-	TGTGCCTGGAGTCCGGGACAGGGATTCAATGAGCAGTTCTTC	CAWSPGQGFNEQFF
TRBV11-2	TRBD1	TRBJ1-3	-	TGTGCCAGCAGCGCGAGGACAGGGGGGGACACCATATATTTT	CASSARTGGDTIYF
TRBV20-1	-	TRBJ1-3	few	TGCAGTGCTAGGTCCGGAAACACCATATATTTT	CSARSGNTIYF
TRBV21-1	-	TRBJ2-7	once	TGTGCCAGCAGCTATTGGGGCTGCTCCTACGAGCAGTACTTC	CASSYWGCSYEQYF
TRBV3-1/TRBV3-2	-	TRBJ1-4	-	TGTGCCAGCAGCCAAGAAGGCAGGAGGGAAAAACTGTTTTTT	CASSQEGRREKLFF
TRBV15	TRBD2	TRBJ2-3	once	TGTGCCACCAGCAGGGGACTAGCGATCACAGATACGCAGTATTTT	CATSRGLAITDTQYF
TRBV7-9	TRBD1	TRBJ2-5	-	TGTGCCAGCAGCTGGGCCCGACAGGGAAGAGAGACCCAGTACTTC	CASSWARQGRETQYF